A single TCR beta chain is shown here with its context. Antigen: not known. The V and J ends lost 1 base and 7 bases respectively, with 11 bases between them. Germline V CDR1 and CDR2: SEHNR, FQNEAQ (reference sequence). The CDR3 is 13 amino acids. This sample stems from a study of blood T cells in healthy people across ages. General observations from the study: Unsorted PBMC input precluded a conclusive naive versus antigen-experienced comparison.

Using a J-beta primer mix together with a sample-barcoded 5' primer, a second PCR was run for 7 to 11 cycles. MiXCR was run by TCRdb on the 5' RACE reads, yielding one entry per CDR3 protein. Of about 1 million distinct CDR3 sequences listed, 20% to 25% were seen once; the top ten hold around 0.75%. PBMCs, at least 6 million per sample, were isolated. Another study also made use of these data, one on T cells of mothers and their children.

Sequencing was carried out using blood. The chain uses TRBV7-9 and TRBJ2-7; unclear D gene. The receptor's source is a girl aged 2 to 10 in good health. CDR3 amino acids: CASSLGSTPEQYF. The CDR3 nucleotides read TGTGCCAGCAGCTTAGGGTCTACTCCAGAGCAGTACTTC.